This TCR beta chain stems from a study of cytomegalovirus exposure and HLA in healthy donors. With 60 Vbeta and 13 Jbeta primers, the PCR was carried out. Generated by immunoSEQ multiplex PCR, the TCRdb table keeps only in-frame clones and is missing some. The sample contains over 100,000 clones, 60% to 80% of which appear only once. V was trimmed by 5 bases and J by 5 bases, leaving 20 bases between them. Germline V gene sequence: CDR1 SGHRS, CDR2 YFSETQ. There are 15 residues in the CDR3. The sequenced sample was PBMCs. The chain uses TRBV5-1 and TRBJ2-7, with D possibly being TRBD1 (6 bases). This sequence was found in a man in his 60s in good health and CMV-seropositive. CDR3 nucleotide sequence: TGCGCCAGCAGTCCCTATAGGGGGAAGAGCGACGAGCAGTACTTC. Translating it yields CASSPYRGKSDEQYF.